The 25 T cell receptor beta chains in this list originate from one sample, sequenced in a study of Graves' ophthalmopathy and Graves' hyperthyroidism listed by TCRdb under 2018. The sequencer was an Illumina HiSeq 2000. TCR beta CDR3 regions were amplified from RNA transcripts for repertoire sequencing. HTBI primers and the Qiagen OneStep RT-PCR kit were used in a first-round RT-PCR, which was followed by a second-round multiplex PCR, size selection and purification. TCRdb trimmed public reads at Q25 via fastp, called clones via MiXCR and kept in-frame beta chains. Each CDR3 protein appears once, grouped with its most common genes and DNA. The sample data list about 370,000 distinct CDR3 sequences, and approximately 18% of these were observed just once. Of the sample, 2.4% is held by the ten largest clones. Sequenced: peripheral blood. These receptors came from an adult woman with stable Graves' hyperthyroidism.

This chain links TRBV6-1 with TRBJ1-5; 10 bases map to TRBD1. The CDR3 has 16 amino acids. Germline CDR1 MNHNS, CDR2 SASEGT. J was trimmed by 6 bases and V by 4 bases; bases with no gene match: 9. This chain's CDR3 is CASSVVLGTGVQPQHF. Written as DNA, the CDR3 is TGTGCCAGCAGTGTTGTACTCGGGACAGGGGTTCAGCCCCAGCATTTT.

For this clonotype: This CDR3 is missing its conserved last phenylalanine or tryptophan, likely due to a read error. The gene calls are TRBV19 and TRBJ1-1; D perhaps matches TRBD1 (6 bases). Deletions cut 4 bases from V and 5 bases from J, with 11 bases between. Germline V gene lookup returns CDR1 LNHDA and CDR2 SQIVND (reference sequence). CDR3 size: 13 residues. The CDR3 DNA reads TGTGCCAGTAGTACCAGTCAGGGGACTGAAGCTTTCTAT. It is translated as CASSTSQGTEAFY.

The J gene is TRBJ2-7, the V gene TRBV4-1; no clear D. The CDR3 has 16 amino acids. Looked up from germline, CDR1 is MGHRA and CDR2 is YSYEKL. Trimming shortened V by 3 bases and J by 2 bases, and 17 bases separated the two germline ends. Here the CDR3 DNA reads TGCGCCAGCAGCCAGGCAATTAATGGGAAGACCTACGAGCAGTACTTC. Amino acid sequence: CASSQAINGKTYEQYF.

This clonotype was detected ten times or more. The rearrangement joins TRBV6-1 to TRBJ1-5; the match to TRBD1 covers 7 bases. V trimming: 8 bases; J trimming: 6 bases; junction bases outside the gene matches: 7. The CDR3 consists of 13 residues. Per the germline V gene, CDR1 is MNHNS and CDR2 is SASEGT. DNA of the CDR3: TGTGCCAGCCGACAGGGTTATTCTCAGCCCCAGCATTTT. This sequence encodes CASRQGYSQPQHF.

The chain is built from TRBV7-2 and TRBJ1-1; unclear D gene. The CDR3 extends over 9 amino acids. From germline, CDR1 is SGHTA and CDR2 FQGNSA. Trimming took off 4 bases at V and 8 bases at J, with 2 bases between the two ends. CDR3: CASSSEAFF. CDR3 in DNA: TGTGCCAGCAGCTCCGAAGCTTTCTTT.

This clonotype occurred many times. The gene calls are TRBV12-3 or TRBV12-4 and TRBJ1-5, with D possibly matching TRBD1 (5 bases). The V gene lost 6 bases and the J gene lost 9 bases, with 12 bases spanning the gap. There are 12 residues in the CDR3. CDR3 nucleotides: TGTGCCAGCAGGCGTCAGAGGGGGCCCCAGCATTTT. It specifies CASRRQRGPQHF.

This clonotype was observed a few times. As DNA, the CDR3 is TGTGCTAGTGGGACAGGAGATCAGCCCCAGCATTTT. It yields the protein CASGTGDQPQHF. This rearrangement joins TRBV12-5 to TRBJ1-5, with a tentative D call TRBD1 (6 bases). Germline V lookup: CDR1 LGHNT, CDR2 FRNRAP. CDR3 length equals 12 residues. V lost 6 bases and J lost 5, with 8 bases in between.

This clonotype was observed many times. J is TRBJ1-6 and V is TRBV7-8, with 10 bases fitting TRBD1. After removal of 6 bases from V and 8 bases from J, the junction contained 4 bases not matched to a gene. Germline lookup yields CDR1 SGHVS and CDR2 FQNEAQ. The CDR3 is made up of 14 amino acids. The CDR3 region has the DNA TGTGCCAGCAGTGGGACAGGGGAAGATTCACCCCTCCACTTT. Translating gives CASSGTGEDSPLHF.

The sample holds many counts of this clonotype. This rearrangement joins TRBV7-8 to TRBJ2-7, with D hard to call. Germline V gene lookup returns CDR1 SGHVS and CDR2 FQNEAQ. The CDR3 extends over 13 amino acids. Between the trimmed V and J ends, which lost 3 bases and 2 bases, there was a span of 8 bases. The CDR3 nucleotides read TGTGCCAGCAGCTTTCAAGGGCCCTACGAGCAGTACTTC. It codes for CASSFQGPYEQYF.

This clonotype was observed at least ten times. The chain is built from TRBV28 and TRBJ2-7; 7 bases line up with TRBD1. Per the germline V gene, CDR1 is MDHEN and CDR2 is SYDVKM. The CDR3 is 12 residues long. Unmatched junction bases numbered 3, after V lost 6 bases and J lost 4 bases. DNA of the CDR3: TGTGCCAGCAGGACAGGGCTTTACGAGCAGTACTTC. This encodes CASRTGLYEQYF.

The rearrangement joins TRBV27 to TRBJ1-2; D possibly corresponds to TRBD1 (6 bases). This CDR3 is built from 13 residues. V was pared by 5 bases and J by 8 bases, with 15 bases between. CDR1 is MNHEY and CDR2 is SMNVEV in the germline V gene (reference sequence). The CDR3 loop is CASSLTGFEGYTF. The CDR3 nucleotides read TGTGCCAGCAGTCTAACAGGGTTTGAGGGCTACACCTTC.

This clonotype was seen ten or more times. The chain links TRBV30 to TRBJ2-5; 7 bases agree with TRBD2. Germline V gene data show CDR1 as GTSNPN and CDR2 as SVGIG (reference sequence). The CDR3 is 15 amino acids. The trim removed 4 bases at V and 4 bases at J, leaving 12 bases unmatched. The CDR3 protein is CAWTSQREGRETQYF. The DNA for the CDR3 is TGTGCCTGGACCTCGCAGAGGGAGGGCCGAGAGACCCAGTACTTC.

This sequence joins TRBV6-2 or TRBV6-3 and TRBJ2-7; no firm D call. Germline-derived CDR1 and CDR2 are MNHEY and SVGEGT. The length of the CDR3 is 13 residues. V lost 6 bases and J lost 4, with 13 bases in between. CDR3 sequence: CASSPPASYEQYF. CDR3 nucleotides: TGTGCCAGCAGCCCCCCAGCGTCGTACGAGCAGTACTTC.

This clonotype came up many times. The V call is TRBV20-1, the J call TRBJ2-7, with TRBD1 matching 10 bases. V shed 0 bases and J 6 bases; nucleotides not matched to a gene: 8. Per the germline V gene, CDR1 is DFQATT and CDR2 is SNEGSKA (reference sequence). The CDR3 is 15 residues long. The CDR3 DNA is TGCAGTGCTAGAGATCGAGGGACAGGGGCGGGCGAGCAGTACTTC. Its translation: CSARDRGTGAGEQYF.

The table lists this clonotype with many counts. The gene calls are TRBV18 and TRBJ2-7; TRBD2 matches at 11 bases. CDR1 and CDR2 (germline): KGHSH, LQKENI. CDR3 length equals 14 residues. J lost 0 bases, V lost 8 bases, and 3 bases had no gene match. The DNA of the CDR3 is TGTGCCAGCCAAACTAGCGGGAGCTCCTACGAGCAGTACTTC. Encoded protein: CASQTSGSSYEQYF.

In its sample, this clonotype was seen many times. The V call is TRBV7-2, the J call TRBJ2-7, with D possibly being TRBD2 (7 bases). This CDR3 contains 18 residues. V gave up 1 base and J gave up 0 bases, with 19 bases separating them. Germline V gene sequence: CDR1 SGHTA, CDR2 FQGNSA. The CDR3 here is CASSLGIGGRGSSYEQYF. CDR3 bases: TGTGCCAGCAGCTTAGGAATCGGGGGGCGCGGCTCCTCCTACGAGCAGTACTTC. Filled out from reference TRBV7-2 and TRBJ2-7, the complete variable domain reads GAGVSQSPSNKVTEKGKDVELRCDPISGHTALYWYRQSLGQGLEFLIYFQGNSAPDKSGLPSDRFSAERTGGSVSTLTIQRTQQEDSAVYLCASSLGIGGRGSSYEQYFGPGTRLTVT.

The sample holds a few counts of this clonotype. The chain links TRBV20-1 to TRBJ2-4; 14 bases are shared with TRBD2. Germline V CDR1 and CDR2: DFQATT, SNEGSKA (reference sequence). Trimming removed 5 bases from V and 1 base from J; junction bases left unmatched: 13. The CDR3 is 19 amino acids. In nucleotides, the CDR3 is TGCAGTGCTCTCGGGGACGGGACTAGCGGGAGTAGCGCCAAAAACATTCAGTACTTC. It yields the protein CSALGDGTSGSSAKNIQYF.

This clonotype occurred many times. This rearrangement joins TRBV27 to TRBJ1-6; D is uncertain. Trimming took 2 bases from V and 9 from J, leaving 8 bases between them. This CDR3 has 13 amino acids. Germline CDR1 MNHEY, CDR2 SMNVEV (reference sequence). CDR3 amino acids: CASSLGFRSPLHF. CDR3 DNA: TGTGCCAGCAGTTTAGGGTTTCGTTCACCCCTCCACTTT.

This chain connects TRBV7-9 to TRBJ1-5; 9 bases line up with TRBD1. This CDR3 has 15 amino acids. With V trimmed by 5 bases and J by 1 base, 3 bases remained unmatched. CDR1 is SEHNR and CDR2 is FQNEAQ in the germline V gene (reference sequence). The CDR3 loop is CASSTGGPSNQPQHF. The CDR3, as DNA: TGTGCCAGCAGCACAGGGGGCCCCAGCAATCAGCCCCAGCATTTT.

This clonotype was observed a few times. This chain links TRBV4-1 with TRBJ1-1; 7 bases agree with TRBD1. The V and J ends lost 7 bases and 0 bases, in that order; junction bases with no gene match: 11. CDR1 is MGHRA and CDR2 is YSYEKL in the germline V gene. This CDR3 region has 16 residues. As DNA, the CDR3 is TGCGCCAGCACCCCAGGGGGTATGGGGGTGAACACTGAAGCTTTCTTT. Protein sequence: CASTPGGMGVNTEAFF.

With respect to this clonotype: The germline gene is not matched at one end of the junction; a read error may be the cause. The chain has TRBV19 and TRBJ1-5, with D unclear. CDR3 length equals 15 residues. Germline V gene lookup returns CDR1 LNHDA and CDR2 SQIVND (reference sequence). CDR3 DNA: TGTGCCAGTAGCCAGGCCGGGATCGGCAATCACCCCCAGCATTTT. Translated, it gives CASSQAGIGNHPQHF.

Many counts were recorded for this clonotype. The rearrangement uses TRBV6-1 and TRBJ2-1, with D unclear. Germline assignment: CDR1 MNHNS and CDR2 SASEGT. Deletions cut 6 bases from V and 6 bases from J, with 15 bases between. This CDR3 is 14 amino acids long. CDR3 coding DNA: TGTGCCAGCAGAGCTCTAGAAAGCCCCAATGAGCAGTTCTTC. This translates into CASRALESPNEQFF.

In this sample, this clonotype turned up many times. The chain employs TRBV12-3 or TRBV12-4 and TRBJ2-2, with D perhaps TRBD1 (6 bases). CDR3 length: 15 amino acids. The germline V and J ends were trimmed by 3 bases and 2 bases, with 10 bases remaining between them. Here the CDR3 DNA reads TGTGCCAGCAGTTTTGGGGGCCTCAACACCGGGGAGCTGTTTTTT. This codes for CASSFGGLNTGELFF.

In this sample, this clonotype turned up many times. J is TRBJ2-7 and V is TRBV2; D unresolved. Trimming shortened V by 4 bases and J by 6 bases, and 10 bases separated the two germline ends. The CDR3 consists of 12 residues. Germline-derived CDR1 and CDR2 are SNHLY and FYNNEI. The CDR3 here is CASSAQVAEQYF. CDR3 nucleotides: TGTGCCAGCAGTGCTCAGGTCGCCGAGCAGTACTTC.

The chain has TRBV27 and TRBJ1-1; TRBD1 agrees at 9 bases. In germline, CDR1 is MNHEY, CDR2 SMNVEV (reference sequence). This CDR3 has 15 residues. The V gene end was trimmed by 7 bases and the J gene end by 4 bases; junction bases not matched to a gene: 10. The CDR3 nucleotides are TGTGCCAGCAATGACAGGGGGGGGACGAGCACTGAAGCTTTCTTT. Translated: CASNDRGGTSTEAFF.